This entry is about one T cell receptor beta chain. This sample was taken from a study of blood T cell repertoires in COVID-19. Authors' data handling: Amplification of reference gene primers provided the estimated nucleated cell counts. Libraries were prepared by immunoSEQ multiplex PCR; TCRdb keeps only in-frame clonotypes and omits some of them. The DNA was the basis for D and trimming; V, J and clone size are from that table. The table records nearly 200,000 clones, roughly 84% of them present only once. This CDR3 has 15 amino acids. J lost 5 bases, V lost 3 bases, and 8 bases had no gene match. Germline-derived CDR1 and CDR2 are SGHRS and YFSETQ. Among Cohort 3 donors, those recovered had two negative PCRs, clearance, or symptom resolution.

The source of this sequence is a man aged 35 to 55 who had recovered from COVID-19. Sequencing used PBMCs or T cells enriched from blood (not recorded which). The chain uses TRBV5-1 and TRBJ1-1, with TRBD1 matching over 9 bases. CDR3 in DNA: TGCGCCAGCAGCTCAGGAGCGACAGGGGGTACTGAAGCTTTCTTT. Translating it yields CASSSGATGGTEAFF.